One and the same sample provided the 9 T cell receptor beta chains below, sequenced in a study of shared clonotypes between healthy human individuals. Assay: immunoSEQ multiplex PCR; the TCRdb copy retains only in-frame clones and omits some. The sample comprises about 690,000 clones, about nine tenths of which are singletons, and approximately 35% rests with the top ten. What was sequenced was memory CD8+ T cells from PBMCs. This sample's subset: CD45RO+ cells pooled with CCR7-negative TemRA cells. These TCRs come from a man younger than 30 in good health. Some clones in this sample may be carry-over from other donors' samples.

A note on this clone: Distinct nucleotide sequences in the sample also encode this CDR3. This sequence joins TRBV5-6 and TRBJ2-7; D is unclear. Germline V gene data show CDR1 as SGHDT and CDR2 as YYEEEE. Trimming left V 0 bases short and J 0 bases short, with 4 bases between. The CDR3 extends over 13 amino acids. In DNA form, the CDR3 reads TGTGCCAGCAGCTTGGGCAACTCCTACGAGCAGTACTTC. It translates to CASSLGNSYEQYF.

The CDR3 DNA follows: TGTGCCAGCAGCTTAGGCAGGACAGGGCCGAATTCACCCCTCCACTTT. Amino acid sequence: CASSLGRTGPNSPLHF. The genes are TRBV7-9 and TRBJ1-6; the match to TRBD1 covers 8 bases. The germline CDR1 and CDR2 sequences are SEHNR and FQNEAQ (reference sequence). The V segment lost 1 base and the J segment 7 bases; nucleotides outside the gene matches: 6. There are 16 residues in the CDR3.

The rearrangement uses TRBV7-2 and TRBJ1-3; a possible D gene is TRBD1 (5 bases). V lost 11 bases and J lost 4, with 18 bases in between. Germline V gene data show CDR1 as SGHTA and CDR2 as FQGNSA. This CDR3 is 14 amino acids long. The CDR3 here is CASGTQGGGNTIYF. CDR3 nucleotide sequence: TGTGCCTCGGGGACCCAGGGAGGGGGAAACACCATATATTTT.

This clone was seen a handful of times. The chain employs TRBV7-6 and TRBJ1-2; 10 bases agree with TRBD1. Germline-derived CDR1 and CDR2 are SGHVS and FNYEAQ. The CDR3 sequence is 14 residues long. After removal of 5 bases from V and 6 bases from J, the junction contained 6 bases not matched to a gene. CDR3: CASSPGTGENGYTF. The CDR3 DNA reads TGTGCCAGCAGCCCCGGGACAGGGGAAAATGGCTACACCTTC.

The V call is TRBV7-9, the J call TRBJ2-1; maybe TRBD2 (5 bases). The CDR3 sequence is 15 residues long. Trimming took off 5 bases at V and 0 bases at J, with 11 bases between the two ends. Germline lookup yields CDR1 SEHNR and CDR2 FQNEAQ (reference sequence). In DNA form, the CDR3 reads TGTGCCAGCAGCCCCGGTGGAGGCTCCTACAATGAGCAGTTCTTC. This codes for CASSPGGGSYNEQFF.

The chain carries TRBV27 and TRBJ2-2; D perhaps matches TRBD1 (6 bases). The CDR3 is made up of 16 amino acids. V was shortened by 2 bases and J by 2 bases, with 12 bases between the two germline ends. Looked up from germline, CDR1 is MNHEY and CDR2 is SMNVEV (reference sequence). CDR3 residues: CASSLGQGLNTGELFF. The DNA of the CDR3 is TGTGCCAGCAGTTTAGGTCAGGGGCTCAACACCGGGGAGCTGTTTTTT.

CDR3 bases: TGTGCCAGCAGCTCCCGGGACCTAGACTACTATGGCTACACCTTC. This translates into CASSSRDLDYYGYTF. V is TRBV5-6 and J is TRBJ1-2, with D possibly TRBD1 on 5 matching bases. V was cut by 3 bases and J by 3 bases, with 15 bases left in between. CDR1 is SGHDT, CDR2 YYEEEE, per germline. This CDR3 region has 15 residues.

The chain employs TRBV7-9 and TRBJ2-1, with TRBD2 matching over 9 bases. Germline assignment: CDR1 SEHNR and CDR2 FQNEAQ (reference sequence). J gave up 1 base and V 6 bases, and 4 bases lay outside the gene matches. This CDR3 region has 15 residues. The DNA of the CDR3 is TGTGCCAGCAGTTATCTAGCGGGGTCCTACAATGAGCAGTTCTTC. Amino acid sequence: CASSYLAGSYNEQFF.

The chain combines TRBV15 with TRBJ2-1; 7 bases map to TRBD2. V gave up 0 bases and J gave up 2 bases; unmatched junction bases: 1. There are 15 residues in the CDR3. Germline V gives CDR1 LNHNV, CDR2 YYDKDF (reference sequence). CDR3 nucleotides: TGTGCCACCAGCAGAGATGGGGGGGCCTACAATGAGCAGTTCTTC. It translates to CATSRDGGAYNEQFF.